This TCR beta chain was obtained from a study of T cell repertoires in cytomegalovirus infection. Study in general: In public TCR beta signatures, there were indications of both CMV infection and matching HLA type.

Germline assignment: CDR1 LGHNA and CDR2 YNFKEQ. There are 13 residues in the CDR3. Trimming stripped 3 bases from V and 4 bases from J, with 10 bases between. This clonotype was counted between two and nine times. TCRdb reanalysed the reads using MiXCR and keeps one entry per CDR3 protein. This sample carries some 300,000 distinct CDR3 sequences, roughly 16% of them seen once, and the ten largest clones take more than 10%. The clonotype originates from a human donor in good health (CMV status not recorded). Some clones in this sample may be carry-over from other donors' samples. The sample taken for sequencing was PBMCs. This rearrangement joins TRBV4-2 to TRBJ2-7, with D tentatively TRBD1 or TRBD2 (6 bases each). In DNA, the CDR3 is TGTGCCAGCAGCCAGGGAGGACAGTACGAGCAGTACTTC. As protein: CASSQGGQYEQYF.